The 29 T cell receptor beta chains presented below share a single source sample, sequenced in a study of cytomegalovirus exposure and HLA in healthy donors. Primers included in the PCR were 60 Vbeta and 13 Jbeta primers. Clones were read by immunoSEQ multiplex PCR, and TCRdb kept only the in-frame ones, dropping some. This table holds 100,000 to 150,000 clones, about 79% found once. The material sequenced was PBMCs. Receptors originate from a woman between 50 and 59 years old in good health and CMV-seronegative.

The CDR3 region has the DNA TGTGCCAGCAGTTCACCCGGGACACGGGGCCACGAGCAGTACTTC. It yields the protein CASSSPGTRGHEQYF. The chain couples TRBV27 to TRBJ2-7; maybe TRBD1 (6 bases). The germline V gene encodes CDR1 MNHEY and CDR2 SMNVEV (reference sequence). The length of the CDR3 is 15 residues. The V and J ends lost 4 bases and 5 bases respectively, with 18 bases between them.

This sequence joins TRBV5-1 and TRBJ1-1, with D tentatively TRBD1 (6 bases). Germline CDR1 and CDR2: SGHRS and YFSETQ. V was trimmed by 4 bases and J by 11 bases, leaving 18 bases between them. The CDR3 extends over 13 amino acids. This chain's CDR3 is CASSLNLDRPAFF. The CDR3 DNA sequence: TGCGCCAGCAGCCTCAACCTGGACAGACCCGCTTTCTTT.

In nucleotides, the CDR3 is TGTGCCGCCACCGGGGGAGGCTCCTACAATGAGCAGTTCTTC. Translated, it gives CAATGGGSYNEQFF. The chain links TRBV28 to TRBJ2-1, with TRBD2 as a possible D gene (6 bases). The CDR3 has 14 amino acids. V lost 11 bases and J lost 0, with 14 bases in between. Germline V gene data show CDR1 as MDHEN and CDR2 as SYDVKM.

The chain links TRBV28 to TRBJ1-6; tentatively, D is TRBD1 (5 bases). V was pared by 5 bases and J by 6 bases, with 17 bases between. The length of the CDR3 is 16 residues. The germline V gene encodes CDR1 MDHEN and CDR2 SYDVKM. In nucleotides, the CDR3 is TGTGCCAGCAGTACCACGGGACTCGGGGGTAATTCACCCCTCCACTTT. It specifies CASSTTGLGGNSPLHF. The full variable domain, in which reference TRBV28 and TRBJ1-6 provide the parts outside the CDR3, is DVKVTQSSRYLVKRTGEKVFLECVQDMDHENMFWYRQDPGLGLRLIYFSYDVKMKEKGDIPEGYSVSREKKERFSLILESASTNQTSMYLCASSTTGLGGNSPLHFGNGTRLTVT.

The chain links TRBV21-1 to TRBJ2-5; TRBD2 is the table's D call, not checked against the DNA. The J call is uncertain, as TRBJ2-7 better fits the DNA end. TRBV21-1 is classified as a pseudogene. There are 15 residues in the CDR3. In DNA form, the CDR3 reads TGTGCCAGCAGCTATAGCGGGTGGAGCTCCTACGAGCAGTACTTC. Its translation is CASSYSGWSSYEQYF.

In this sample, this clone turned up a few times. At one boundary the junction diverges from the germline segment, which might be a read error. This sequence joins TRBV7-7 and TRBJ1-6, with D possibly matching TRBD1 (5 bases). The length of the CDR3 is 13 residues. The germline V gene has CDR1 SSHAT and CDR2 FNYEAQ (reference sequence). In nucleotides, the CDR3 is TGTGCTAGCATCCGAAGGGGTATCTCACCCCTCCACTTT. It is translated as CASIRRGISPLHF.

The chain links TRBV4-2 to TRBJ2-5; 10 nucleotides agree with TRBD2. Judging by the DNA end, TRBJ2-7 fits better; the J call may be wrong. CDR3 length: 19 residues. Per germline, CDR1 LGHNA and CDR2 YNFKEQ. Written as DNA, the CDR3 is TGTGCCAGCAGCCGCGTAGCGGGAGGCCCCTCTGGCTCTTCCTACGAGCAGTACTTC. Translating gives CASSRVAGGPSGSSYEQYF.

The rearrangement links TRBV7-3 to TRBJ2-3; 7 bases fit TRBD2. The CDR3 consists of 14 residues. Germline V gene sequence: CDR1 SGHTA, CDR2 FQGTGA. Trimming removed 5 bases from V and 1 base from J; junction bases left unmatched: 3. The CDR3 coding sequence is TGTGCCAGCAGCCGGGGAGGGGGCACAGATACGCAGTATTTT. Residues: CASSRGGGTDTQYF.

A few counts support this clone. Within the sample, other DNA sequences also encode this same CDR3. The chain links TRBV29-1 to TRBJ1-3; no firm D call. Trimming shortened V by 5 bases and J by 0 bases, and 2 bases separated the two germline ends. The CDR3 is 11 amino acids. Germline V gives CDR1 SQVTM, CDR2 ANQGSEA. DNA of the CDR3: TGCAGCGTTCTCTCTGGAAACACCATATATTTT. This gives the protein CSVLSGNTIYF.

The chain recombines TRBV30 with TRBJ1-4; D remains ambiguous. The CDR3 is made up of 11 amino acids. In germline, CDR1 is GTSNPN, CDR2 SVGIG (reference sequence). The V end was cut by 0 bases, the J end by 8 bases, with 4 bases between. The CDR3 DNA reads TGTGCCTGGAGTGTACAGGAAAAACTGTTTTTT. It codes for CAWSVQEKLFF.

The rearrangement uses TRBV14 and TRBJ2-2, with 13 bases aligning to TRBD2. Germline-derived CDR1 and CDR2 are SGHDN and FVKESK. This CDR3 contains 14 residues. V shed 6 bases and J 6 bases; nucleotides not matched to a gene: 1. This chain's CDR3 is CASRGTSGAGELFF. The CDR3 bases are TGTGCCAGCAGAGGGACTAGCGGGGCCGGGGAGCTGTTTTTT.

J is TRBJ1-5 and V is TRBV6-6; D not certain. Looked up from germline, CDR1 is MNHNY and CDR2 is SVGAGI (reference sequence). The CDR3 is 13 amino acids. V was clipped by 6 bases and J by 4 bases, with 10 bases between them. This CDR3 is CASSPIQNQPQHF. CDR3 nucleotides: TGTGCCAGCAGCCCGATCCAGAATCAGCCCCAGCATTTT.

This clone was observed a few times. J is TRBJ2-1 and V is TRBV11-2; a weak D match, TRBD2 (6 bases). V gave up 2 bases and J gave up 8 bases, with 13 bases separating them. Germline V gene data show CDR1 as SGHAT and CDR2 as FQNNGV. The CDR3 is 14 amino acids. CDR3 amino acids: CASSLFAWEDEQFF. CDR3 DNA sequence: TGTGCCAGCAGCTTATTCGCCTGGGAGGATGAGCAGTTCTTC.

The V call is TRBV6-6, the J call TRBJ2-3; D might be TRBD2 (6 bases). CDR1 is MNHNY, CDR2 SVGAGI, per germline (reference sequence). This CDR3 is 15 amino acids long. Deletions cut 5 bases from V and 6 bases from J, with 18 bases between. The CDR3 sequence is CASSTPGLTMDTQYF. The CDR3 bases are TGTGCCAGCAGTACCCCGGGACTCACAATGGATACGCAGTATTTT.

This clone turned up a few times. The chain couples TRBV6-5 to TRBJ2-7, with 11 bases matching TRBD2. The germline V gene has CDR1 MNHEY and CDR2 SVGAGI. The CDR3 has 15 amino acids. The V segment lost 4 bases and the J segment 2 bases; nucleotides outside the gene matches: 4. DNA for the CDR3: TGTGCCAGCAGTTCCCAGACTAGCGGGGCCTACGAGCAGTACTTC. It encodes CASSSQTSGAYEQYF.

The chain carries TRBV7-8 and TRBJ1-3, with D uncertain. The CDR3 is 13 amino acids. V was pared by 6 bases and J by 0 bases, with 6 bases between. Germline V gene sequence: CDR1 SGHVS, CDR2 FQNEAQ. The CDR3 sequence is CASRASSGNTIYF. As DNA, the CDR3 is TGTGCCAGCAGGGCTAGCTCTGGAAACACCATATATTTT. The entire variable domain, with the rest obtained from reference TRBV7-8 and TRBJ1-3, is as follows: GAGVSQSPRYKVAKRGQDVALRCDPISGHVSLFWYQQALGQGPEFLTYFQNEAQLDKSGLPSDRFFAERPEGSVSTLKIQRTQQEDSAVYLCASRASSGNTIYFGEGSWLTVV.

This chain links TRBV11-3 with TRBJ2-2; D is undetermined. Germline CDR1 and CDR2: SGHNT and YENEEA. V shed 1 base and J shed 2 bases, with 14 bases lying between them. The CDR3 consists of 17 residues. The CDR3 loop reads CASSLGSAWVNTGELFF. CDR3 DNA sequence: TGTGCCAGCAGCTTAGGCTCAGCGTGGGTTAACACCGGGGAGCTGTTTTTT.

The chain combines TRBV10-3 with TRBJ1-2; 7 bases are a match to TRBD1. Trimming removed 5 bases from V and 5 bases from J; junction bases left unmatched: 8. The CDR3 length is 14 residues. CDR1 and CDR2 (germline): ENHRY, SYGVKD. CDR3 nucleotides: TGTGCCATCAGTACAGGGGACGGGTCGTATGGCTACACCTTC. Amino acid sequence: CAISTGDGSYGYTF.

The chain is built from TRBV28 and TRBJ1-5; no reliable D call. Germline CDR1 is MDHEN and CDR2 is SYDVKM. CDR3 length: 14 amino acids. The germline V and J ends were trimmed by 8 bases and 11 bases, with 22 bases remaining between them. The chain's CDR3 is CASVPVDGFGSQHF. The DNA for the CDR3 is TGTGCCAGCGTTCCCGTCGACGGGTTTGGGTCCCAGCATTTT. Looking up the rest from reference TRBV28 and TRBJ1-5 gives the full variable domain: DVKVTQSSRYLVKRTGEKVFLECVQDMDHENMFWYRQDPGLGLRLIYFSYDVKMKEKGDIPEGYSVSREKKERFSLILESASTNQTSMYLCASVPVDGFGSQHFGDGTRLSIL.

This clone was recorded a few times. The gene calls are TRBV9 and TRBJ1-5; no clear D gene. The germline V and J ends were trimmed by 3 bases and 0 bases, with 7 bases remaining between them. The CDR3 covers 14 residues. Germline-derived CDR1 and CDR2 are SGDLS and YYNGEE. CDR3 DNA sequence: TGTGCCAGCAGCGGCCAGAATAGCAATCAGCCCCAGCATTTT. It is translated as CASSGQNSNQPQHF.

The rearrangement links TRBV30 to TRBJ2-7, with D uncertain. The V end lost 1 base, the J end lost 0 bases, and 4 bases lay between the germline ends. Germline CDR1 and CDR2: GTSNPN and SVGIG (reference sequence). The CDR3 contains 12 residues. CDR3: CAWSESSYEQYF. CDR3 coding DNA: TGTGCCTGGAGTGAGAGCTCCTACGAGCAGTACTTC.

This CDR3 reads CASSAGAGADTQYF. The CDR3 DNA follows: TGTGCCAGTAGTGCGGGAGCGGGGGCAGATACGCAGTATTTT. The V call is TRBV19, the J call TRBJ2-3; 8 nucleotides match TRBD2. The CDR3 contains 14 residues. Germline V CDR1 and CDR2: LNHDA, SQIVND (reference sequence). With V trimmed by 5 bases and J by 4 bases, 5 bases remained unmatched.

The chain is built from TRBV6-5 and TRBJ2-1; 9 bases match TRBD2. The CDR3 extends over 14 amino acids. Germline-derived CDR1 and CDR2 are MNHEY and SVGAGI. V gave up 8 bases and J gave up 8 bases; unmatched junction bases: 10. CDR3 protein: CASGTSGRTDEQFF. In DNA form, the CDR3 reads TGTGCCAGCGGGACAAGCGGGAGGACGGATGAGCAGTTCTTC.

The chain employs TRBV29-1 and TRBJ2-1; D perhaps matches TRBD2 (5 bases). In germline, CDR1 is SQVTM, CDR2 ANQGSEA. CDR3 length equals 10 residues. Trimming pared 5 bases from V and 14 bases from J, leaving 13 bases between. This chain's CDR3 is CSVRRAEEFF. Here the CDR3 DNA reads TGCAGCGTTCGCCGGGCGGAGGAGTTCTTC.

The chain is built from TRBV28 and TRBJ2-1; 9 bases line up with TRBD2. CDR3 length: 17 amino acids. Germline V CDR1 and CDR2: MDHEN, SYDVKM. After removal of 5 bases from V and 5 bases from J, the junction contained 13 bases not matched to a gene. In DNA, the CDR3 is TGTGCCAGCAGTCTCCCCGCGAGCGGGAGGTCGAACAATGAGCAGTTCTTC. This translates into CASSLPASGRSNNEQFF.

This clone was observed a handful of times. J is TRBJ2-2 and V is TRBV15; D is perhaps TRBD1 (6 bases). Germline CDR1 is LNHNV and CDR2 is YYDKDF (reference sequence). V lost 5 bases to trimming and J lost 1 base, with 11 bases between them. The CDR3 consists of 15 residues. CDR3 nucleotides: TGTGCCACCAGCTTCAGGGGACAGAACACCGGGGAGCTGTTTTTT. Its translation: CATSFRGQNTGELFF.

The chain uses TRBV10-3 and TRBJ2-5, with D perhaps TRBD2 (6 bases). The ends were cut back, 3 bases at V and 5 bases at J, with 16 bases in the middle. This CDR3 has 15 residues. In germline, CDR1 is ENHRY, CDR2 SYGVKD. The CDR3 region is CAISDGGSAGETQYF. CDR3 nucleotide sequence: TGTGCCATCAGTGATGGGGGGAGCGCGGGGGAGACCCAGTACTTC.

The gene calls are TRBV27 and TRBJ2-7; no reliable D call. Germline loops: CDR1 MNHEY, CDR2 SMNVEV (reference sequence). V was trimmed by 6 bases and J by 6 bases, leaving 12 bases between them. This CDR3 contains 12 residues. This CDR3 reads CASSSALREQYF. In DNA, the CDR3 is TGTGCCAGCAGCAGCGCCCTCCGCGAGCAGTACTTC.

The chain carries TRBV27 and TRBJ1-2; 9 nucleotides agree with TRBD1. The junction had 10 bases not matched to a gene; V was cut back by 4 bases and J by 7 bases. This CDR3 comprises 15 residues. Germline lookup yields CDR1 MNHEY and CDR2 SMNVEV (reference sequence). CDR3 protein: CASSSSTGGVGGYTF. The CDR3 DNA is TGTGCCAGCAGTTCCTCGACAGGGGGTGTTGGTGGCTACACCTTC.